This T cell receptor beta chain was identified in a study of T cells in Graves' hyperthyroidism and ophthalmopathy. Study-wide background: Blood from the periphery was taken at initial diagnosis, before any treatment.

Regions amplified from RNA transcripts were the TCR beta CDR3 regions. First-round RT-PCR with HTBI primers amplified the TCR CDR3 region. TCRdb ran MiXCR on the multiplex PCR reads and lists one entry per CDR3 protein. The sample consists of more than 300,000 distinct CDR3 sequences, about 18% of them appearing once. The CDR3 runs 15 residues. Germline CDR1 MNHNS, CDR2 SASEGT. Trimming removed 8 bases from V and 5 bases from J, with 21 bases in between. Sequencing input: blood. The source is a woman aged 25 to 39 with Graves' hyperthyroidism that later progressed to Graves' ophthalmopathy. The chain carries TRBV6-1 and TRBJ2-5; no definite D call. The CDR3 bases are TGTGCCAGCTCCCCATCGCGCTTACCCCAGGAGACCCAGTACTTC. Its translation is CASSPSRLPQETQYF.